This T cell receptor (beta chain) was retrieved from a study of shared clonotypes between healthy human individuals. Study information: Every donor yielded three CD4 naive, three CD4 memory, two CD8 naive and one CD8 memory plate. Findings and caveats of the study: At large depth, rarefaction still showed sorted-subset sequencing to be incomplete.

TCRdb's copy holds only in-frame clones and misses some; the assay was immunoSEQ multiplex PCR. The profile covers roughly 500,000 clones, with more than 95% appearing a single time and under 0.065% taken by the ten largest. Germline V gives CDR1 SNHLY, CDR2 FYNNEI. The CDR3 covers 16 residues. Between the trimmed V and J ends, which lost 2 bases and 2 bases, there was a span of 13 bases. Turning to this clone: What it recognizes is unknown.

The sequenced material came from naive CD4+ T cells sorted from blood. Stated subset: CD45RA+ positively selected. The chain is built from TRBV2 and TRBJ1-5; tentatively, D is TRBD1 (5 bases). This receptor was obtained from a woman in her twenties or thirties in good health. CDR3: CASSEFVARGNQPQHF. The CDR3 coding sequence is TGTGCCAGCAGTGAATTTGTAGCCAGGGGCAATCAGCCCCAGCATTTT.